The clone carrying this TCR beta chain was recorded a few times. As yet, its antigen is unknown. CDR1 and CDR2 from the germline V gene are SGHAT and FQNNGV. After removal of 1 base from V and 7 bases from J, the junction contained 10 bases not matched to a gene. There are 16 residues in the CDR3. This record belongs to a study of blood T cells in healthy people across ages. Overall study findings and caveats: Unknown donor CMV status possibly confounded expanded clonotype changes.

A second PCR of roughly 7 to 11 cycles used a sample-barcoded 5' primer and a J-beta primer mix. TCRdb reprocessed the 5' RACE reads via MiXCR and lists one record per CDR3 protein. Found here are approximately 960,000 distinct CDR3 sequences, about 29% of them singletons; the top ten hold approximately 10%. These data are also associated with another study on T cells of mothers and their children.

The sequence derives from a middle-aged woman in good health. V gene TRBV11-2 combines with J gene TRBJ2-1; 7 bases agree with TRBD1. Sequencing input: blood. The CDR3 region has the DNA TGTGCCAGCAGCTTAGCGGGGTCAGGGGGTTGGAATGAGCAGTTCTTC. It is translated as CASSLAGSGGWNEQFF.